The present TCR beta chain was sequenced within a study of cytomegalovirus exposure and HLA in healthy donors. This clone came up once. The ends were cut back, 11 bases at V and 4 bases at J, with 24 bases in the middle. Per germline, CDR1 SNHLY and CDR2 FYNNEI. The CDR3 length is 17 residues. The study ran its PCR with 60 Vbeta and 13 Jbeta primers. This table comes from immunoSEQ multiplex PCR, and its TCRdb copy is limited to in-frame clones, with some not included. Found here are about 180,000 clones, roughly 75% of them singletons; the top ten hold around 2.4%. The sequence derives from a female donor in good health and CMV-seronegative. The specimen sequenced was PBMCs. This sequence joins TRBV2 and TRBJ2-6, with D possibly matching TRBD1 (8 bases). The CDR3 DNA is TGTGCCGGGCGGACGAGCAACAGGGGGGGAGGGGCCAACGTCCTGACTTTC. Translation: CAGRTSNRGGGANVLTF.